This T cell receptor (beta chain) was identified in a study of blood T cell repertoires in COVID-19. TCRdb's table, derived via immunoSEQ multiplex PCR, lists solely in-frame clones and lacks some. The sample records approximately 180,000 clones, 60% to 80% being singletons. The origin of this receptor is a woman in her seventies with acute or convalescent COVID-19. Sequencing input: peripheral blood.

CDR3 DNA sequence: TGTGCCAGCAGCGTAGCCGGGGGGCCCTACAATGAGCAGTTCTTC. Amino acid sequence: CASSVAGGPYNEQFF. The chain uses TRBV9 and TRBJ2-1, with D maybe TRBD2 (7 bases). The CDR3 has 15 amino acids. V was clipped by 0 bases and J by 2 bases, with 9 bases between them. Germline CDR1 reads SGDLS; CDR2 reads YYNGEE.